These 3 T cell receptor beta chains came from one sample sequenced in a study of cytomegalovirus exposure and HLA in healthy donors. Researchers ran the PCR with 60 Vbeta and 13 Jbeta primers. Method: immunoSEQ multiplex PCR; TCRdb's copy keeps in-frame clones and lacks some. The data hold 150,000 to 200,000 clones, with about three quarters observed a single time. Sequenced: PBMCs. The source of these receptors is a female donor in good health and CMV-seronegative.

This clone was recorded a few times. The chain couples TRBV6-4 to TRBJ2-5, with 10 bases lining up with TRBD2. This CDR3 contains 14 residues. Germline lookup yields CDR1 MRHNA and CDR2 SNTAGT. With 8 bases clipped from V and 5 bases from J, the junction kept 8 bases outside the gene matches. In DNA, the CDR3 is TGTGCCAGCCCGAGAGTAGCGGGAGGTGAGACCCAGTACTTC. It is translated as CASPRVAGGETQYF.

CDR3 region: CASSLRGSYNEQFF. The DNA of the CDR3 is TGTGCCAGCAGTTTACGGGGCTCCTACAATGAGCAGTTCTTC. The genes are TRBV28 and TRBJ2-1; tentatively, D is TRBD2 (5 bases). Deletions cut 2 bases from V and 0 bases from J, with 5 bases between. Germline V gene lookup returns CDR1 MDHEN and CDR2 SYDVKM. The CDR3 is 14 residues long.

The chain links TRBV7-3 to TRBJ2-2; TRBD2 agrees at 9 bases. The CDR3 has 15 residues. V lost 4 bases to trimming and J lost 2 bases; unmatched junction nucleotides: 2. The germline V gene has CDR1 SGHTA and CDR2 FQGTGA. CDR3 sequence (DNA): TGTGCCAGCAGCTCGACTAGCGGAAACACCGGGGAGCTGTTTTTT. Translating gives CASSSTSGNTGELFF.